The TCR beta chain under discussion was sequenced for a study of T cells in Graves' hyperthyroidism and ophthalmopathy. Whole-study results and caveats: Blood also held most thyroid clonotypes expanded beyond 0.001.

This clonotype was detected only a few times. Antigen: not known. Just one base apart from a much larger clone, this may be a read error. CDR3 length equals 13 residues. Trimming shortened V by 6 bases and J by 6 bases, and 12 bases separated the two germline ends. Germline V CDR1 and CDR2: MDHEN, SYDVKM. Researchers took RNA transcripts and amplified the TCR beta CDR3 regions from them. Initially, a first-round RT-PCR of the TCR CDR3 employed the HTBI primer set. TCRdb fed the multiplex PCR reads into MiXCR, producing one record per CDR3 protein. In the table there are around 300,000 distinct CDR3 sequences, 10% to 15% of which are singletons.

This chain connects TRBV28 to TRBJ1-5; tentative D call: TRBD1 (6 bases). Input material: blood. This clonotype was sampled from a woman aged 25 to 45 with Graves' hyperthyroidism that later progressed to Graves' ophthalmopathy. CDR3 region: CASSQGGAQPQHF. As DNA, the CDR3 is TGTGCCAGCAGCCAAGGGGGGGCTCAGCCCCAGCATTTT.